The present T cell receptor beta chain was sequenced within a study of T cell clonotyping in hematopoietic cell transplantation. Study-wide results and caveats: Few recipient clonotypes overlapped donors; over 95% were de novo at given depth.

Generated by immunoSEQ multiplex PCR, the TCRdb table keeps only in-frame clones and is missing some. This table has 5,000 to 6,000 clones, 55% to 75% appearing once. On this clone: What it binds is not known.

From germline, CDR1 is SGHVS and CDR2 FNYEAQ. V lost 0 bases to trimming and J lost 0 bases; unmatched junction nucleotides: 8. The CDR3 runs to 18 residues. The origin of this receptor is a female patient aged 45-65 years who had an allogeneic stem cell transplant, so the T cells may come from the graft donor. Some clones in this sample may be carry-over from other donors' samples. Sample: PBMCs, taken 100 days after allogeneic stem cell transplant. This chain uses TRBV7-6 with TRBJ2-1; 7 bases match TRBD2. CDR3 loop: CASSLAGPAGFSYNEQFF. DNA of the CDR3: TGTGCCAGCAGCTTAGCGGGCCCAGCGGGATTCTCCTACAATGAGCAGTTCTTC.